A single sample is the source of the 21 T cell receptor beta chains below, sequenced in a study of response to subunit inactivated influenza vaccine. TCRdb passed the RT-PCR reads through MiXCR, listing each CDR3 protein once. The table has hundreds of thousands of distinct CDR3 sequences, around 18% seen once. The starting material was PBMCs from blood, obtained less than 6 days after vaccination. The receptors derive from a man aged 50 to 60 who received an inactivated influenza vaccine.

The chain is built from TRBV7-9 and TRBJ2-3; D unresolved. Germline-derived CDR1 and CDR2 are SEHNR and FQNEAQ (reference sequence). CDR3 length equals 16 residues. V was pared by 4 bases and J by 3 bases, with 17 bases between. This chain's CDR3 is CASSSKGAVRTDTQYF. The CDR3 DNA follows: TGTGCCAGCAGCTCCAAAGGAGCCGTGCGTACAGATACGCAGTATTTT.

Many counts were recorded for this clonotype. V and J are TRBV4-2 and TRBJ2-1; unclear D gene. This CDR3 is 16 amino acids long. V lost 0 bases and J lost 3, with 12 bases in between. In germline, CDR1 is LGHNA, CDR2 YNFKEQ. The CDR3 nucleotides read TGTGCCAGCAGCCAAGATTCAAGCATCCTCTACAATGAGCAGTTCTTC. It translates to CASSQDSSILYNEQFF.

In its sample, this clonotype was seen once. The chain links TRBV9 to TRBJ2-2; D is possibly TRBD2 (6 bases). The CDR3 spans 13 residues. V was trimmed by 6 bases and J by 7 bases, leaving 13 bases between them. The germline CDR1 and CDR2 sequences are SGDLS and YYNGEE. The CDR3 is CASTPGVGGELFF. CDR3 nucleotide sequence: TGTGCCAGCACCCCGGGGGTCGGCGGGGAGCTGTTTTTT.

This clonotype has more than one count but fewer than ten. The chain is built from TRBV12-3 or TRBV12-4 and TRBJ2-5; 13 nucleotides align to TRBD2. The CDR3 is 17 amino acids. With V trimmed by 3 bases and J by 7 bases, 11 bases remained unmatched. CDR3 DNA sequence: TGTGCCAGCAGTTTGAGGAGGACTAGCGGGGGATATGGGACCCAGTACTTC. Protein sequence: CASSLRRTSGGYGTQYF.

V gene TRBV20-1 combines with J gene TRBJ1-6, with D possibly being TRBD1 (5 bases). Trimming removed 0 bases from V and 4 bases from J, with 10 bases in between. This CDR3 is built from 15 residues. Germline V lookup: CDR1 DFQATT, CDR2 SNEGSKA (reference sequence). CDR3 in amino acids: CSARDWDEYNSPLHF. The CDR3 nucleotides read TGCAGTGCTAGAGACTGGGACGAATATAATTCACCCCTCCACTTT.

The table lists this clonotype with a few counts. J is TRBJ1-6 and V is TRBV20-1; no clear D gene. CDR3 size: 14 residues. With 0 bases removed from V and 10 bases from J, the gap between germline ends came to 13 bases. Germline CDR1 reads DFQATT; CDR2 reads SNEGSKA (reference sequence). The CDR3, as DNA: TGCAGTGCTAGAGATCGGCAGGCGTACTCACCCCTCCACTTT. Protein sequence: CSARDRQAYSPLHF.

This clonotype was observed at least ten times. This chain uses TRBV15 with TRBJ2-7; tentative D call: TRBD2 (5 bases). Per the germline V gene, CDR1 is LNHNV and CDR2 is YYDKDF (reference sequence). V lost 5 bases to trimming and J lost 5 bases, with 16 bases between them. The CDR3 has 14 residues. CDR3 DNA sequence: TGTGCCACCAGCGGAGGACGGATGTCCGACGAGCAGTACTTC. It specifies CATSGGRMSDEQYF.

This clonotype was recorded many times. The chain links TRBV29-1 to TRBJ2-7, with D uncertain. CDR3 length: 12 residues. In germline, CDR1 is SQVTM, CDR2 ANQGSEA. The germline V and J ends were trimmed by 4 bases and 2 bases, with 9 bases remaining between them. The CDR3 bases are TGCAGCGTTGCTCTCGGCACCTACGAGCAGTACTTC. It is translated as CSVALGTYEQYF.

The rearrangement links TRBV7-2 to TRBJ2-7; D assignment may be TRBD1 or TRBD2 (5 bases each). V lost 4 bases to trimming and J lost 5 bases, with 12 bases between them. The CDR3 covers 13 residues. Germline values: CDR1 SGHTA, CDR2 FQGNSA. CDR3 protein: CASSSLGRDEQYF. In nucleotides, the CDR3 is TGTGCCAGCAGCTCTTTGGGGCGGGACGAGCAGTACTTC.

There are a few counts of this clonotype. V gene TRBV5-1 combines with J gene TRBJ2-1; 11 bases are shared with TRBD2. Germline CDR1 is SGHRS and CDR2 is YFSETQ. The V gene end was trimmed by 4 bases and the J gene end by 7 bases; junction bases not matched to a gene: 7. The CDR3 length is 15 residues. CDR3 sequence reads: CASSPLAGGTNEQFF. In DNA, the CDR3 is TGCGCCAGCAGCCCCTTAGCGGGAGGGACGAATGAGCAGTTCTTC. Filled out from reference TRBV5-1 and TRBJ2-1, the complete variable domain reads KAGVTQTPRYLIKTRGQQVTLSCSPISGHRSVSWYQQTPGQGLQFLFEYFSETQRNKGNFPGRFSGRQFSNSRSEMNVSTLELGDSALYLCASSPLAGGTNEQFFGPGTRLTVL.

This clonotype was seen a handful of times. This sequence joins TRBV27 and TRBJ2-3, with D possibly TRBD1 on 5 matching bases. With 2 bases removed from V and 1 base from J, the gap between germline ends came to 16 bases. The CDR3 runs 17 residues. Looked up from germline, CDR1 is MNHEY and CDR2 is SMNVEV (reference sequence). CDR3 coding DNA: TGTGCCAGCAGTTTAGATCCGTGGGGCCCAGGCACAGATACGCAGTATTTT. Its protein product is CASSLDPWGPGTDTQYF.

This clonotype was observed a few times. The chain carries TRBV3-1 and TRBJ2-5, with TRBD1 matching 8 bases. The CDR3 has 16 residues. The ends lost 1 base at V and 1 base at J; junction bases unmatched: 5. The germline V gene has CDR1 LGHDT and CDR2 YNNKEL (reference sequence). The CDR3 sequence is CASSQAGTGIQETQYF. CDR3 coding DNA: TGTGCCAGCAGCCAAGCCGGGACAGGAATCCAAGAGACCCAGTACTTC.

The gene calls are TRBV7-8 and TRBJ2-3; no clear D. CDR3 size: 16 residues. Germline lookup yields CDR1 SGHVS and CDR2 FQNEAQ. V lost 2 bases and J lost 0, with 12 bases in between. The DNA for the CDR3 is TGTGCCAGCAGCTTATCTAGGACGGCAAGCACAGATACGCAGTATTTT. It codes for CASSLSRTASTDTQYF. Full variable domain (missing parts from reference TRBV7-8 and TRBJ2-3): GAGVSQSPRYKVAKRGQDVALRCDPISGHVSLFWYQQALGQGPEFLTYFQNEAQLDKSGLPSDRFFAERPEGSVSTLKIQRTQQEDSAVYLCASSLSRTASTDTQYFGPGTRLTVL.

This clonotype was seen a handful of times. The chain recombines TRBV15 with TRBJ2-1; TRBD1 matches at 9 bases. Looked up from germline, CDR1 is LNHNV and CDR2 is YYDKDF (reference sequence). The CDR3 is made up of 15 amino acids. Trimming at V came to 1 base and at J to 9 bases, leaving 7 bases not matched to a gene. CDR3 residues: CATSRAGTGYGEQFF. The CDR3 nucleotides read TGTGCCACCAGCAGAGCCGGGACAGGGTACGGTGAGCAGTTCTTC.

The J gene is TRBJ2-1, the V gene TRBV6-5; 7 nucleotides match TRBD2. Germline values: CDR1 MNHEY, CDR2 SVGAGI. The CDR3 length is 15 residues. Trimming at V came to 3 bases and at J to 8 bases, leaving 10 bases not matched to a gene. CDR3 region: CASSYHREASYEQFF. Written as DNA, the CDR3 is TGTGCCAGCAGTTATCATCGGGAGGCCTCCTATGAGCAGTTCTTC.

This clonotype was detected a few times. CDR3 amino acids: CSALLTSLAKNIQYF. The CDR3 region has the DNA TGCAGTGCTCTCTTAACGAGTTTAGCCAAAAACATTCAGTACTTC. This chain uses TRBV20-1 with TRBJ2-4, with D hard to call. Trimming took 5 bases from V and 0 from J, leaving 14 bases between them. The CDR3 contains 15 residues. In germline, CDR1 is DFQATT, CDR2 SNEGSKA (reference sequence).

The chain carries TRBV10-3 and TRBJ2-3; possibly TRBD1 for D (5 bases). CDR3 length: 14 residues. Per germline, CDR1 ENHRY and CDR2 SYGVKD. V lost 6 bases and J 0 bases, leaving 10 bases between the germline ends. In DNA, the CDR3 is TGTGCCATCAGCGACAGTTCTAGCACAGATACGCAGTATTTT. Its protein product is CAISDSSSTDTQYF.

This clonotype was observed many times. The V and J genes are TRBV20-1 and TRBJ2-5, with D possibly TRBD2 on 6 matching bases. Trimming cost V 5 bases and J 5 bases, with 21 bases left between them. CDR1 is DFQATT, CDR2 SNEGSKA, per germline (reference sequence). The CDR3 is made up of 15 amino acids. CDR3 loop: CSAETSPGGWETQYF. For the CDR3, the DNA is TGCAGTGCTGAGACTTCGCCTGGGGGGTGGGAGACCCAGTACTTC.

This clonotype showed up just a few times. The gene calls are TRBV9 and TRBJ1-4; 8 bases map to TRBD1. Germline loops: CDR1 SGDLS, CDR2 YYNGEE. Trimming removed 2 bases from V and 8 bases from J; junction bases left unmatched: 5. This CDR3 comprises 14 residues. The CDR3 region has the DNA TGTGCCAGCAGCGTCGGACAGGGAGGGGAAAAACTGTTTTTT. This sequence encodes CASSVGQGGEKLFF.

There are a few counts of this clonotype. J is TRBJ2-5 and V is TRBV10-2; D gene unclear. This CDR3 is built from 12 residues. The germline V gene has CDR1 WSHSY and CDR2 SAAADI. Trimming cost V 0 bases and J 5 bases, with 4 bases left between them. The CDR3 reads CASSESTETQYF. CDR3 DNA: TGCGCCAGCAGTGAGTCAACTGAGACCCAGTACTTC.

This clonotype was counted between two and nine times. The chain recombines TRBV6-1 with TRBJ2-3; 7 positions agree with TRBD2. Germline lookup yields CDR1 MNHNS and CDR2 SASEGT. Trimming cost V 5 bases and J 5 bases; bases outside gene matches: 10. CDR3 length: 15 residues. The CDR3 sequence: CASSTAGREVDTQYF. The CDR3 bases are TGTGCCAGCAGTACCGCTGGCCGGGAGGTAGATACGCAGTATTTT.